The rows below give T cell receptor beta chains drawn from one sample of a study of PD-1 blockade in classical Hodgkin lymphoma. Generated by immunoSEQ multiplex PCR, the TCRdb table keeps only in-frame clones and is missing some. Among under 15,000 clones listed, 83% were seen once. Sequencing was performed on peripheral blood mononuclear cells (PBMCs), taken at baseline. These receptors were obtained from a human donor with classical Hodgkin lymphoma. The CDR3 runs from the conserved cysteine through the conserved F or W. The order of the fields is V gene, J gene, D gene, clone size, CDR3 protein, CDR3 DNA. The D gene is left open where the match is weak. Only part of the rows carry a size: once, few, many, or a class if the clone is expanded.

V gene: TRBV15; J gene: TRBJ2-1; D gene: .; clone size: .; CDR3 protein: CATREVGQIYNEQFF; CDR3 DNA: TGTGCCACCAGAGAGGTGGGCCAGATCTACAATGAGCAGTTCTTC
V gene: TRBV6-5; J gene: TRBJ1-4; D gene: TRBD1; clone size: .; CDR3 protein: CASSQGTGFEKLFF; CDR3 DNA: TGTGCCAGCAGTCAGGGGACAGGGTTTGAAAAACTGTTTTTT
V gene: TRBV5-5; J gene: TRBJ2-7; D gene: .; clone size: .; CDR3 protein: CASSLVYTATGGEQYF; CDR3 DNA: TGTGCCAGCAGCTTGGTGTATACGGCCACCGGGGGCGAGCAGTACTTC
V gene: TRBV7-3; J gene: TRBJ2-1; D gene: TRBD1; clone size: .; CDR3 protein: CASSLMGGTGGYNEQFF; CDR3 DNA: TGTGCCAGCAGCTTAATGGGCGGGACAGGGGGCTACAATGAGCAGTTCTTC
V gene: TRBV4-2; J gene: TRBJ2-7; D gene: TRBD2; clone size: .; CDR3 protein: CASSQGAPGLAGGPNREQYF; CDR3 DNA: TGTGCCAGCAGCCAAGGGGCACCGGGACTAGCGGGGGGGCCGAATCGGGAGCAGTACTTC
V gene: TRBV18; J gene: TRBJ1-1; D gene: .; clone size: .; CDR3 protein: CASSPRGRGGEAFF; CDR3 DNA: TGTGCCAGCTCACCACGTGGGCGCGGGGGGGAAGCTTTCTTT
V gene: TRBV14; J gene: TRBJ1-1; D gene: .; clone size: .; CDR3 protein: CASKGLRDTEAFF; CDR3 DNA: TGTGCCAGCAAGGGGCTTAGGGACACTGAAGCTTTCTTT
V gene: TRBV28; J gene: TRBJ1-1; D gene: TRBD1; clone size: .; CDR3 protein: CASTEDRGLGYTEAFF; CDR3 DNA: TGTGCCAGCACCGAGGACAGGGGGCTAGGATACACTGAAGCTTTCTTT
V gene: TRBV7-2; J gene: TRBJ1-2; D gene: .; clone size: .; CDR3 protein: CASSLPLAGYGYTF; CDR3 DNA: TGTGCCAGCAGCTTACCCTTGGCTGGCTATGGCTACACCTTC
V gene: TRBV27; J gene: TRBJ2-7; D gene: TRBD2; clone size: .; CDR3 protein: CASSPRLAGGRNEQYF; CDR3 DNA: TGTGCCAGCAGTCCTCGACTAGCGGGGGGGCGGAACGAGCAGTACTTC
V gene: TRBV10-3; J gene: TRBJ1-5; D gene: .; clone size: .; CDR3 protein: CAISESRGNQPQHF; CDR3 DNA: TGTGCCATCAGTGAGTCGCGAGGGAATCAGCCCCAGCATTTT
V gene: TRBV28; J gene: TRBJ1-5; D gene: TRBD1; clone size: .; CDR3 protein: CASSTGGHQPQHF; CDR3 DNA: TGTGCCAGCAGTACAGGGGGCCATCAGCCCCAGCATTTT
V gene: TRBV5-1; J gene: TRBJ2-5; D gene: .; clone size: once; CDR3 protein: CASRSTQETQYF; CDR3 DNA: TGCGCCAGCAGGTCTACCCAAGAGACCCAGTACTTC
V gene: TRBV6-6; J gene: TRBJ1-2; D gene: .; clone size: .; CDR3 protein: CASSRDRTYGYTF; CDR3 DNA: TGTGCCAGCAGCAGAGACAGGACCTATGGCTACACCTTC
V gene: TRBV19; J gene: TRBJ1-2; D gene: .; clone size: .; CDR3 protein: CASSIMDWGYTF; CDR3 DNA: TGTGCCAGTAGTATAATGGATTGGGGCTACACCTTC
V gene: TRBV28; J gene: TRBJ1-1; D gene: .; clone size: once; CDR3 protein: CASSLGGLRTEAFF; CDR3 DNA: TGTGCCAGCAGTTTAGGGGGTCTCAGGACTGAAGCTTTCTTT
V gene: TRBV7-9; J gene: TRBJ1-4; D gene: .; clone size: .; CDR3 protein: CASSLGRWAEKLFF; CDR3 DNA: TGTGCCAGCAGCCTGGGGCGCTGGGCTGAAAAACTGTTTTTT
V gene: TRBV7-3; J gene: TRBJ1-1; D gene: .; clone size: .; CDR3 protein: CASSPGPPNTEAFF; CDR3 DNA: TGTGCCAGCAGCCCTGGGCCTCCGAACACTGAAGCTTTCTTT
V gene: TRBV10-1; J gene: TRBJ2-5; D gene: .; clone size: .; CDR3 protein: CASSESGGIQETQYF; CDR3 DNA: TGCGCCAGCAGTGAGTCTGGGGGAATTCAAGAGACCCAGTACTTC
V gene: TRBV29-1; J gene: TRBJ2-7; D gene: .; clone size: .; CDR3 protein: CSVSRTGSYEQYF; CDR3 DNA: TGCAGCGTTTCCCGGACTGGATCCTACGAGCAGTACTTC
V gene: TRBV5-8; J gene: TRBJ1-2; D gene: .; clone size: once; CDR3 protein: CASSLGDGYGYTF; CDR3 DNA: TGTGCCAGCAGCTTGGGGGACGGCTATGGCTACACCTTC
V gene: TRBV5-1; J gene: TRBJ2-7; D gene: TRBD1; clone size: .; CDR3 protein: CASSWTGGQTYEQYF; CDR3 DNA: TGCGCCAGCAGCTGGACAGGGGGACAGACCTACGAGCAGTACTTC
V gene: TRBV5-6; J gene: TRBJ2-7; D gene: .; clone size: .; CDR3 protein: CASSFFRARYEQYF; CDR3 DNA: TGTGCCAGCAGCTTTTTTCGGGCGCGATACGAGCAGTACTTC
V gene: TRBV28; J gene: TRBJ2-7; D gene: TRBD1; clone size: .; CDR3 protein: CASSLLRDRGHEQYF; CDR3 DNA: TGTGCCAGCAGTTTATTGCGGGACAGGGGCCACGAGCAGTACTTC
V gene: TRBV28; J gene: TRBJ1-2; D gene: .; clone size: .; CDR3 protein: CASSFEGYGYTF; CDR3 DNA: TGTGCCAGCAGTTTTGAAGGCTATGGCTACACCTTC
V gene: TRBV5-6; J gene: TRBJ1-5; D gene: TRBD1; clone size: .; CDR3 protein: CASSLDRDQPQHF; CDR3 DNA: TGTGCCAGCAGCTTAGACAGGGACCAGCCCCAGCATTTT
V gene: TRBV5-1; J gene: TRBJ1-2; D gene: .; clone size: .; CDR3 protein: CASSLVEGGYTF; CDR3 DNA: TGCGCCAGCAGCTTGGTTGAGGGTGGCTACACCTTC
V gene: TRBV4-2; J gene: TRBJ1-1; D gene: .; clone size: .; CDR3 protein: CASSLVGEGREAFF; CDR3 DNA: TGTGCCAGCAGCCTGGTGGGGGAAGGGAGGGAAGCTTTCTTT
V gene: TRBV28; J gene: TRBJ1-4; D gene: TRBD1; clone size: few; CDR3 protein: CASSRDSSTNEKLFF; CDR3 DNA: TGTGCCAGCAGTAGGGACAGTTCAACTAATGAAAAACTGTTTTTT
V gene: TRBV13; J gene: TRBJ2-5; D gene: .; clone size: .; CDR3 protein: CASSSETVGETQYF; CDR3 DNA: TGTGCCAGCAGCTCCGAGACAGTCGGTGAGACCCAGTACTTC
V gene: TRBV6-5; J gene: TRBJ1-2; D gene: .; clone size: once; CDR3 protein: CASSPGNPGYGYTF; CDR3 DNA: TGTGCCAGCAGTCCAGGGAACCCAGGGTATGGCTACACCTTC
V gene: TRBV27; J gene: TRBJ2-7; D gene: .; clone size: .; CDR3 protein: CASKPEGDPSYEQYF; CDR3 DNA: TGTGCCAGCAAGCCAGAAGGGGACCCCTCCTACGAGCAGTACTTC
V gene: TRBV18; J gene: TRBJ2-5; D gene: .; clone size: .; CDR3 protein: CASSATGPQETQYF; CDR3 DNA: TGTGCCAGCTCAGCAACAGGGCCCCAAGAGACCCAGTACTTC